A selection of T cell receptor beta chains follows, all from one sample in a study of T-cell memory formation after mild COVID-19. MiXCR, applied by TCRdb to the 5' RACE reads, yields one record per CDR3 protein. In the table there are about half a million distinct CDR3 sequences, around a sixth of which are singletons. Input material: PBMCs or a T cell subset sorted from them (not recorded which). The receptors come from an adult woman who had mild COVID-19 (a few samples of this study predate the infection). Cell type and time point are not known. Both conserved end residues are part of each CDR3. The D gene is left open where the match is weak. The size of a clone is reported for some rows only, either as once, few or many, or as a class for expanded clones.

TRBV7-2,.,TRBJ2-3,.,TGTGCCAGCAGCTTCGAGGGACTCCCGACGGATACGCAGTATTTT,CASSFEGLPTDTQYF
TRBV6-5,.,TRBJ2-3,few,TGTGCCACCGCCAATGGACTACGCACAGATACGCAGTATTTT,CATANGLRTDTQYF
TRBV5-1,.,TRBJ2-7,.,TGCGCCAGCAGCTTGGCCGTAGGCCAACATTACTACGAGCAGTACTTC,CASSLAVGQHYYEQYF
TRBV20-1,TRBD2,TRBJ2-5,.,TGCAGTGCTAGAGATAGGACTAGCGGCCAAGAGACCCAGTACTTC,CSARDRTSGQETQYF
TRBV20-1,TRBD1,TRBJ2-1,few,TGCAGTGCTCCGGGCGGGACAGGGCATTACAATGAGCAGTTCTTC,CSAPGGTGHYNEQFF
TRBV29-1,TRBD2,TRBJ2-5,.,TGCAGCGTTGAAGAGATAGCGGGCCAAGAGACCCAGTACTTC,CSVEEIAGQETQYF
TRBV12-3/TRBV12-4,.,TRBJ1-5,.,TGTGCCAGCAGTCCCAATCTTCAGCCCCAGCATTTT,CASSPNLQPQHF
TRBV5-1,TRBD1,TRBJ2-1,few,TGCGCCAGCAGCTCACTTCCGGGACAGCATAATGAGCAGTTCTTC,CASSSLPGQHNEQFF
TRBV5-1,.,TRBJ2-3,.,TGCGCCAGCAGCTTTAGCCTAGGCACAGATACGCAGTATTTT,CASSFSLGTDTQYF
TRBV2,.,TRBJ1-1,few,TGTGCCAGCAGTGTAGAACGAAGGAACACTGAAGCTTTCTTT,CASSVERRNTEAFF
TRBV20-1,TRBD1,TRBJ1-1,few,TGCAGTGCTAGAGCCAGTGGACAGGGGGGCACTGAAGCTTTCTTT,CSARASGQGGTEAFF
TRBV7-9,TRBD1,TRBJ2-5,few,TGTGCCAGCAGCTCGCCAGGGGGAAAGGGGCAAGAGACCCAGTACTTC,CASSSPGGKGQETQYF
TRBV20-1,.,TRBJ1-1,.,TGCAGTGCTAGGGTCGAGGATGGGAGCACTGAAGCTTTCTTT,CSARVEDGSTEAFF
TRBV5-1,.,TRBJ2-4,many,TGCGCCAGCAGCGATTCCAGGGGAGTTGGAGTAAGGGACATTCAGTACTTC,CASSDSRGVGVRDIQYF
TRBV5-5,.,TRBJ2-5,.,TGTGCCAGCAGCTTGGGGACCCTGCGGGAGACCCAGTACTTC,CASSLGTLRETQYF
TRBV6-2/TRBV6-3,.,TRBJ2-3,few,TGTGCCAGCAGTTACTCTGGTAGCCCCTCGGGGGATACGCAGTATTTT,CASSYSGSPSGDTQYF
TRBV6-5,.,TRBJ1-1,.,TGTGCCAGCAGTCTAGGGGGGGAGGTGAACACTGAAGCTTTCTTT,CASSLGGEVNTEAFF